These T cell receptor beta chains were read from a single sample in a study of blood T cell repertoires in COVID-19. This table comes from immunoSEQ multiplex PCR, and its TCRdb copy is limited to in-frame clones, with some not included. The sample shows approximately 200,000 clones, 65% to 85% of them seen only once. Sample: PBMCs or T cells enriched from blood (not recorded which). The source of these receptors is a woman in her twenties or thirties who had recovered from COVID-19. CDR3s include the opening cysteine and the closing phenylalanine or tryptophan. D genes are given only for firm matches. Clone sizes are given selectively: once, few, many, or a class where the clone is expanded.

V gene,D gene,clone size,J gene,CDR3 DNA,CDR3 protein
TRBV2,TRBD1,NA,TRBJ1-2,TGTGCCAGCAGTGATTTGGGACAGGGGGTCTATGGCTACACCTTC,CASSDLGQGVYGYTF
TRBV27,NA,NA,TRBJ2-1,TGTGCCAGCAGCCCCGGGACACCCTACAATGAGCAGTTCTTC,CASSPGTPYNEQFF
TRBV2,NA,NA,TRBJ2-5,TGTGCCAGCAGGGAAAGACAGACCCAAGAGACCCAGTACTTC,CASRERQTQETQYF
TRBV7-3,NA,NA,TRBJ1-4,TGTGCCAGCAGCTTAACACGGGGGGAAAAACTGTTTTTT,CASSLTRGEKLFF
TRBV27,TRBD2,NA,TRBJ2-5,TGTGCCAGCAGTTTTCGGCTAGCGGGAGGGTGGGGAGAGACCCAGTACTTC,CASSFRLAGGWGETQYF
TRBV19,NA,NA,TRBJ2-6,TGTGCCAGTAGCAGTACAGGGTCTGGGGCCAACGTCCTGACTTTC,CASSSTGSGANVLTF
TRBV2,NA,NA,TRBJ2-7,TGTGCCAGCAGTGAAGACAGCTCCTACGAGCAGTACTTC,CASSEDSSYEQYF
TRBV6-5,TRBD1,NA,TRBJ2-5,TGTGCCAGCAGTTATCTCAGGGGGCGGGTTCAAGAGACCCAGTACTTC,CASSYLRGRVQETQYF
TRBV9,TRBD2,NA,TRBJ2-1,TGTGCCAGCAGCGTATCTAGCGGGAGGGCCACCCCTGGTGAGCAGTTCTTC,CASSVSSGRATPGEQFF
TRBV13,NA,NA,TRBJ1-1,TGTGCCAGCAGTGCAGGTACTGAAGCTTTCTTT,CASSAGTEAFF
TRBV5-4,TRBD1,NA,TRBJ1-4,TGTGCCAGCAGCTTGGTAGGGGGCATTGGTGAAAAACTGTTTTTT,CASSLVGGIGEKLFF
TRBV28,NA,NA,TRBJ1-2,TGTGCCAGCAGCTATCAGGGGTTAGAGTATGGCTACACCTTC,CASSYQGLEYGYTF
TRBV28,NA,NA,TRBJ1-6,TGTGCCAGCAGTTCGACAGAATATAATTCACCCCTCCACTTT,CASSSTEYNSPLHF
TRBV7-9,NA,NA,TRBJ1-5,TGTGCCAGCAGCCCGGGAGGGAGGGACAATCAGCCCCAGCATTTT,CASSPGGRDNQPQHF
TRBV28,TRBD1,NA,TRBJ1-5,TGTGCCAGCAGAAATACAGGGGGCTCCCAAAGGGCCCAGCATTTT,CASRNTGGSQRAQHF
TRBV19,NA,NA,TRBJ2-5,TGTGCCAGTACCTTGAGGAGGGGTGAGACCCAGTACTTC,CASTLRRGETQYF
TRBV4-1,TRBD1,NA,TRBJ1-6,TGCGCCAGCAGCCAAGTGACAGGGGGCCTTCATAATTCACCCCTCCACTTT,CASSQVTGGLHNSPLHF
TRBV5-4,TRBD2,once,TRBJ2-5,TGTGCCAGCAGCTCAGGGACTAGCGGGAGTCTCCAAGAGACCCAGTACTTC,CASSSGTSGSLQETQYF
TRBV19,TRBD2,NA,TRBJ2-3,TGTGCCAGTAGTCCCAGCGGGGGGGCCTTGTTAGAAGATACGCAGTATTTT,CASSPSGGALLEDTQYF
TRBV2,NA,NA,TRBJ1-1,TGTGCCAGTGGGCAGGCGCCGAACACTGAAGCTTTCTTT,CASGQAPNTEAFF
TRBV9,TRBD1,NA,TRBJ1-4,TGTGCCAGCAGCGCCGACAGGGAACAAGATAATGAAAAACTGTTTTTT,CASSADREQDNEKLFF
TRBV28,NA,NA,TRBJ2-2,TGTGCCAGCAGTCTAGTGAACACCGGGGAGCTGTTTTTT,CASSLVNTGELFF
TRBV2,NA,NA,TRBJ2-1,TGTGCCAGCACCCTAGGGGTTCTGGATGAGCAGTTCTTC,CASTLGVLDEQFF
TRBV5-5,TRBD1,NA,TRBJ2-7,TGTGCCAGCAGCTCACCCGGGACAGGGGGCATTATTTACGAGCAGTACTTC,CASSSPGTGGIIYEQYF
TRBV7-2,TRBD2,NA,TRBJ2-2,TGTGCCAGCAGCTTGAAAGCGGGAGGTGTCACCGGGGAGCTGTTTTTT,CASSLKAGGVTGELFF
TRBV12-3/TRBV12-4,TRBD1,NA,TRBJ1-2,TGTGCCAGCAGTTTACAGGGGGCGTATGGCTACACCTTC,CASSLQGAYGYTF
TRBV18,TRBD1,NA,TRBJ1-2,TGTGCCAGCTCACCCACCGGGACAGGGGTAGGCTACACCTTC,CASSPTGTGVGYTF